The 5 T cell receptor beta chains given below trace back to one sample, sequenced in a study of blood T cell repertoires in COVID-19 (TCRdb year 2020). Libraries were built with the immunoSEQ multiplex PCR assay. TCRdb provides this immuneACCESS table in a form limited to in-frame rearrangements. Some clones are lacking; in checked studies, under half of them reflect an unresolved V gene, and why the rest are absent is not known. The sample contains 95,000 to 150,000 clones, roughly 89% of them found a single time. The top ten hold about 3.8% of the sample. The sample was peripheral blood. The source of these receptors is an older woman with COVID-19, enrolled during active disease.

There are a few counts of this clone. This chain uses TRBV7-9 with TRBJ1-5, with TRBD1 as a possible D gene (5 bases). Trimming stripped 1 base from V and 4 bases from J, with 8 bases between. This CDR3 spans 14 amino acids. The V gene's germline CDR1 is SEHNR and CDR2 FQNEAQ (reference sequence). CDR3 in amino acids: CASSLVGGNQPQHF. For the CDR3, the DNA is TGTGCCAGCAGCTTAGTCGGGGGAAATCAGCCCCAGCATTTT.

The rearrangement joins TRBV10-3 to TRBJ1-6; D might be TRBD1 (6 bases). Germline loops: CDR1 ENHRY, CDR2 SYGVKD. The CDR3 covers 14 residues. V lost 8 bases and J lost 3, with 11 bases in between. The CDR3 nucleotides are TGTGCCATCGGGCGGACAGACTATAATTCACCCCTCCACTTT. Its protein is CAIGRTDYNSPLHF.

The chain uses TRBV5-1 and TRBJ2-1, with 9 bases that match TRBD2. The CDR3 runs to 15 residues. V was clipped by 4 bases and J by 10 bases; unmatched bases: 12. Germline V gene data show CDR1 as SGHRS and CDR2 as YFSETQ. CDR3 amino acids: CASSLASGGPGEQFF. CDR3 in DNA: TGCGCCAGCAGCCTGGCGAGCGGGGGGCCGGGGGAGCAGTTCTTC.

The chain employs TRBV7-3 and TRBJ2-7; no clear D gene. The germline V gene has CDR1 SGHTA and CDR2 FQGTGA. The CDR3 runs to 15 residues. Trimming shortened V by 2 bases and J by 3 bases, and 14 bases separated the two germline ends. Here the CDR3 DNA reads TGTGCCAGCAGCTTATCTCCAGGCAGCCACTACGAGCAGTACTTC. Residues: CASSLSPGSHYEQYF.

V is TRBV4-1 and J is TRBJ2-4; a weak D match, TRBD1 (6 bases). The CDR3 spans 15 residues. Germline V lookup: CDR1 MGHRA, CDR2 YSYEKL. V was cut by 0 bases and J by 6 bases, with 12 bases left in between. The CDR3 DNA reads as TGCGCCAGCAGCCAAGATGGGGGCAGAGTAAACATTCAGTACTTC. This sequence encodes CASSQDGGRVNIQYF.